The T cell receptor (beta chain) under discussion was sequenced for a study of cytomegalovirus exposure and HLA in healthy donors (dated 2017 in TCRdb). Notes on the research overall: An earlier analysis of a few hundred of the donors reported about 280 Gb of sequence data and 117 million unique TCR beta sequences obtained from roughly 170 million T cells. An early release that covered 640 HLA-typed donors contained 300 to 350 gigabases of sequencing data and some 87 million unique TCR sequences. Of the roughly 420 genotyped donors, 75% to 85% were placed in the genetic ancestry cluster associated with self-reported Caucasian donors. The study aimed to test whether cataloging public T cell receptors could reveal signatures of past pathogen exposure. The study used immunosequencing to profile the T cell repertoires of 670 or so subjects and linked those repertoires to cytomegalovirus serostatus. Besides the first cohort of more than 650 subjects, a separate validation cohort made up of over a hundred different subjects was used. High-throughput TCR immunosequencing, statistical association of individual TCRs with disease status, and machine learning were combined to predict cytomegalovirus infection status. A later analysis re-examined previously published TCR beta repertoires from more than 600 donors and added high-resolution HLA genotyping to investigate patterns of TCR occurrence. Rather than using new phenotypic data, the later analysis identified candidate immune exposures from TCR beta sequences and from how often those sequences occurred across donors. An earlier analysis of approximately 630 of the donors applied high-throughput TCR beta sequencing to assess whether each TCR beta V gene segment acted as functional or pseudogenic. Donor age, sex, ethnicity and CMV serostatus were compiled alongside the repertoire data. A later genetic analysis used genome-wide SNP genotypes for 398 of the 666 donors, treating that subset as a discovery cohort. Every repertoire in the discovery cohort had been generated on one and the same sequencing platform. Both class I and class II loci were covered by HLA typing, at four-digit resolution. Typing coverage varied by locus: about 629-630 donors for A, B, C, DRB1 and DQB1; more than 500 for DQA1; over 600 for DPA1; roughly 470 for DPB1. Several DR-DQ haplotypes were handled as single units for association and clustering because linkage in the cohort was strong. Among 300 to 500 genotyped donors of the cohort, an average of about 240,000 unique TCR beta nucleotide sequences was sequenced per donor, of which about 20% were non-productive. Results and caveats for the whole study, not just this receptor: A later analysis found that TCR association rates varied across HLA loci, with DRB1 alleles showing the most associated TCRs and HLA-C alleles the fewest. The authors suggested that the approach could potentially be extended to other disease states and immunological phenotypes. A further reported finding was that TCR beta sequences accurately predicted the HLA-A and HLA-B alleles for most subjects in the first cohort. A later analysis found that most CMV-associated TCR beta chains appeared HLA-restricted, with HLA associations seemingly driven largely by CMV exposure. A cluster of highly shared sequence variants was judged likely to represent a technical artifact of the sequencing pipeline. In vitro tests confirmed that three of the cytomegalovirus-associated TCR beta chains recognize cytomegalovirus antigens. A later analysis associated approximately 17,000 TCR beta sequences with specific HLA alleles at a false discovery rate of 0.05. Strong co-occurrence of HLA alleles, especially DR and DQ, made assigning TCR associations to individual alleles difficult. In a later analysis, several top co-occurrence clusters were reported to appear linked to parvovirus B19, influenza, CMV and Epstein-Barr virus. In a later analysis, HLA-associated TCR beta chains showed more clonal expansion and lower generation probabilities than non-associated chains that were equally common. An association between a missense DCLRE1C variant and V-gene and J-gene trimming of TCR beta chains was found in a later genetic analysis and replicated in an independent cohort. In this cohort, only TCR beta chains were sequenced, and detectable features were limited by the absence of alpha or paired-chain data. CMV serostatus was the only immune exposure information available for the cohort. While some public TCRs were present in many individuals, most TCR sequences turned up only very rarely across donors. The earlier analysis of about 600 of the donors excluded around 17 rarely observed V segments, including chromosome 9 orphons, because counts were too low. A later genetic analysis reported fewer N-insertions in productive TCRs among donors in an Asian-associated ancestry cluster than the approximately 670-donor mean. The study listed 164 TCR beta chains as associated with cytomegalovirus. Because the 87-base-pair reads could not distinguish some IMGT-functional V segments, including TRBV6-2 and TRBV6-3, those segments were excluded. Because HLA typing was unavailable for some donors at each locus, only the typed subset was used in association tests. The classifier was reported to diagnose cytomegalovirus status with high specificity and sensitivity in both the original and validation cohorts. The presence/absence analyses assumed that sequencing depth was roughly uniform across donors, and that assumption may not be true. An earlier analysis of approximately 540 of the donors showed that most TCR beta V segments appeared in productive rearrangements either about 87% or about 30% of the time, which broadly matched IMGT annotations. Linkage disequilibrium might explain the correlated functional status among segregating V segments, but an unknown experimental factor could not be excluded.

Library preparation used the immunoSEQ multiplex PCR assay. For the multiplex PCR, a mixture combining 60 forward primers for TCR Vbeta segments and 13 reverse primers for TCR Jbeta segments was used. The CDR3 region of rearranged TCR beta genes was amplified from genomic DNA by a multiplex PCR assay. The amplified TCR beta libraries were sequenced on the Illumina HiSeq System as 87-base-pair reads. As for how the authors treated the data: In a later analysis, some 80 million unique TCR beta chains were counted across the 650 to 750 repertoires, and roughly 10 million of these chains were shared by at least two donors. To remove PCR and sequencing errors, raw reads were error-corrected and collapsed into unique sequences using a nearest-neighbor algorithm that merged closely related sequences. V, D and J gene segments were assigned by aligning CDR3 sequences to IMGT reference sequences. For a sequence to be retained, at least a six-nucleotide match to both a V gene segment and a J gene segment was required. Rearrangements were called productive when the CDR3 lacked stop codons and stayed in frame with V and J; all others were non-productive. Following IMGT convention, CDR3 was defined as the stretch from the second conserved V-encoded cysteine to the conserved J-encoded phenylalanine. Sequences without an unambiguous match to a single V gene segment were excluded from the earlier analysis of 450 to 750 of the donors. An earlier analysis of a few hundred of the donors called V segments functional above 56.7% productive rearrangements and segregating when the between-donor standard deviation exceeded 5%. A statistical classification framework was built for diagnosing cytomegalovirus status from the catalog of TCR beta chain sequences. A later analysis assigned V and J genes by comparing TCR nucleotide sequences with IMGT/GENE-DB human TR gene sequences. In a later analysis, CDR3 sequences and most-parsimonious VDJ recombination scenarios were assigned using the TCRdist pipeline. A later analysis defined each TCR beta chain by its CDR3 amino acid sequence plus V-gene family, and excluded reads lacking a unique V-gene family. A later analysis removed over 500 highly shared, low-generation-probability nucleotide sequences to deal with suspected cross-contamination and a sequencing artifact. A later analysis calculated a clonal expansion index for each public chain from normalized within-repertoire ranks of inferred template counts. Generation probabilities in a later analysis came from a VDJ recombination model fitted to out-of-frame rearrangements, and those results were checked against IGoR. A later analysis scored TCR-TCR, TCR-HLA and TCR-CMV co-occurrence with hypergeometric tests, applying a repertoire-size bias correction to TCR pairs. In a later analysis, false discovery rates were estimated by permuting HLA or CMV assignments 20 times. In a later analysis, co-occurring TCRs were grouped using DBSCAN, with TCRdist sequence similarity added in when clustering inside HLA-allele-positive subsets. Repertoires with fewer than 30,000 or more than 120,000 public chains, plus five repertoires with anomalous nucleotide sharing, were excluded from co-occurrence clustering. Sourced from immuneACCESS, this table was stored by TCRdb with only in-frame sequences that have V and J called. A share of the clones is absent; for the studies checked, an unresolved V gene accounts for under half, and the remainder has no known explanation. V and J calls and clone size come straight from that table; D and trimming were deduced from the DNA. This sample lists 150,000 to 200,000 clones; approximately 70% were detected once. In total, the top ten clones hold approximately 2% of the sample.

A note on this clone: What antigen it recognizes has not been identified. This CDR3 is missing its conserved last phenylalanine or tryptophan, likely due to a read error.

The germline V gene (reference sequence) gives CDR1 as LNHDA and CDR2 as SQIVND. The CDR3 spans 13 amino acids, including both terminal residues. Of all the DNA, just the CDR3 is kept, 39 bases in frame from base 1. V is cut by 7 bases and J by 5 bases, and the space between the germline ends is 14 bases. In total, 666 healthy bone marrow donors made up the cohort. At the time of sampling, every cohort member was nominally healthy, though immune exposures that went unrecorded were likely present. The donor tested CMV seronegative, placing the donor among the 350 or so seronegative members of the cohort. Every donor gave a peripheral blood sample, and the peripheral blood mononuclear cells from that sample were used for TCR beta sequencing. Genomic DNA was extracted from the blood cell samples with the Qiagen DNeasy Blood Extraction Kit.

The sequence was collected from a woman aged 30 to 39 in good health and CMV-seronegative. The rearranged chain carries TRBV19 and TRBJ1-1; the D gene is unclear. The sequenced sample consisted of PBMCs. The sequenced DNA: TGTGCCAGTACTCTCGGGGAGGGAACTGAAGCTTTCCTT. Its translation reads: CASTLGEGTEAFL.